A selection of T cell receptor beta chains follows, all from one sample in a study of blood T cells in healthy people across ages. TCRdb reprocessed the 5' RACE reads with MiXCR, giving one entry per CDR3 protein. The profile shows around 800,000 distinct CDR3 sequences, 53% of them singletons. The material sequenced was blood. These TCRs come from an elderly man in good health. Each CDR3 is given with its conserved first and last residue. A D gene is named only where the DNA matches it firmly. Clone size is given for some rows only: seen once, a few or many times, or a class if the clone is expanded.

v_gene	j_gene	abundance	d_gene	CDR3aa	CDR3nt
TRBV7-2	TRBJ1-1	NA	NA	CASSFRGATEAFF	TGTGCCAGCAGCTTCCGCGGGGCAACTGAAGCTTTCTTT
TRBV3-1	TRBJ2-6	few	NA	CASSLHGGTGANVLTF	TGTGCCAGCAGCCTTCATGGGGGAACTGGGGCCAACGTCCTGACTTTC
TRBV3-1	TRBJ2-1	few	NA	CASSPSGREQFF	TGTGCCAGCAGCCCCTCTGGGAGAGAGCAGTTCTTC
TRBV5-1	TRBJ2-4	NA	NA	CASSLEGSSKNIQYF	TGCGCCAGCAGCTTGGAGGGGTCTTCCAAAAACATTCAGTACTTC
TRBV11-2	TRBJ2-3	many	NA	CASSLAGSRDAYF	TGTGCCAGCAGCTTAGCCGGGTCCAGAGACGCGTATTTT
TRBV29-1	TRBJ2-5	many	NA	CSAPPRARVQETQYF	TGCAGCGCTCCACCTAGAGCCAGGGTTCAAGAGACCCAGTACTTC
TRBV7-2	TRBJ2-1	few	TRBD1	CASSVDRANNEQFF	TGTGCCAGCAGCGTCGACAGGGCCAACAATGAGCAGTTCTTC
TRBV5-1	TRBJ2-5	NA	NA	CASSMGDQYNEQYF	TGCGCCAGCAGCATGGGGGACCAATACAATGAGCAGTACTTC
TRBV14	TRBJ1-1	few	TRBD1	CASSAQTGGTEAFF	TGTGCCAGCAGCGCCCAGACAGGGGGGACTGAAGCTTTCTTT
TRBV2	TRBJ2-1	few	TRBD2	CASMAGGNNEQFF	TGTGCCAGCATGGCGGGAGGGAACAATGAGCAGTTCTTC
TRBV20-1	TRBJ2-1	few	TRBD2	CSARDVAGGPPNEQFF	TGCAGTGCTAGAGATGTAGCGGGAGGGCCTCCCAATGAGCAGTTCTTC
TRBV19	TRBJ1-5	NA	TRBD1	CASSISGQTYQPQHF	TGTGCCAGTAGTATTTCGGGACAGACTTATCAGCCCCAGCATTTT
TRBV5-1	TRBJ2-3	NA	TRBD1	CASSRAGGSTDTQYF	TGCGCCAGCAGCCGTGCAGGGGGAAGCACAGATACGCAGTATTTT
TRBV5-1	TRBJ2-1	NA	TRBD2	CASSVGPGLGVQFF	TGCGCCAGCAGCGTGGGGCCGGGACTAGGGGTGCAGTTCTTC
TRBV27	TRBJ2-7	NA	NA	CASSSLGREESYEQYF	TGTGCCAGCAGTTCCCTCGGCAGGGAAGAGTCCTACGAGCAGTACTTC
TRBV28	TRBJ2-1	NA	TRBD1	CASSSSTGEQFF	TGTGCCAGCAGTTCCTCGACAGGGGAGCAGTTCTTC
TRBV5-1	TRBJ1-2	NA	NA	CASSSPWGAEDYGYTF	TGCGCCAGCAGCTCACCGTGGGGGGCAGAGGACTATGGCTACACCTTC
TRBV27	TRBJ1-2	NA	NA	CASSLQGMDGYTF	TGTGCCAGCAGTCTACAGGGTATGGATGGCTACACCTTC
TRBV20-1	TRBJ2-1	NA	NA	CSARETTGLRVDEQFF	TGCAGTGCTAGAGAGACGACCGGGTTGAGGGTCGATGAGCAGTTCTTC
TRBV29-1	TRBJ1-2	NA	NA	CSVELGTNYGYTF	TGCAGCGTTGAACTCGGAACTAACTATGGCTACACCTTC
TRBV6-2/TRBV6-3	TRBJ2-1	NA	TRBD2	CASSPFQTSASSYNEQFF	TGTGCCAGCAGTCCCTTTCAGACTAGCGCGAGTTCCTACAATGAGCAGTTCTTC
TRBV29-1	TRBJ2-7	few	NA	CSVVGGQGLYEQYF	TGCAGCGTTGTTGGGGGCCAAGGGCTCTACGAGCAGTACTTC
TRBV20-1	TRBJ2-1	NA	TRBD2	CSASGLAGGAAYNEQFF	TGCAGTGCTAGCGGACTAGCGGGAGGAGCGGCCTACAATGAGCAGTTCTTC
TRBV20-1	TRBJ2-1	few	TRBD2	CSARSLAGNNRVNEQFF	TGCAGTGCTAGGAGTCTAGCGGGGAATAACCGGGTCAATGAGCAGTTCTTC
TRBV6-1	TRBJ1-2	NA	NA	CASSEGGDRYGYTF	TGTGCCAGCAGTGAAGGGGGGGATCGCTATGGCTACACCTTC
TRBV6-5	TRBJ2-7	NA	TRBD2	CASSYSTGTRDYEQYF	TGTGCCAGCAGTTACTCCACCGGGACTAGAGACTACGAGCAGTACTTC
TRBV11-3	TRBJ2-1	NA	NA	CASSSRSQLGHNEQFF	TGTGCCAGCAGCTCAAGGTCGCAACTAGGCCACAATGAGCAGTTCTTC
TRBV20-1	TRBJ1-2	few	NA	CSAPDPLANYGYTF	TGCAGTGCTCCTGACCCTCTCGCTAACTATGGCTACACCTTC
TRBV28	TRBJ2-7	few	NA	CASSLVLGYEQYF	TGTGCCAGCAGTTTGGTGTTGGGATACGAGCAGTACTTC
TRBV5-6	TRBJ2-1	NA	NA	CASNPRRPSYNEQFF	TGTGCCAGCAATCCTAGACGGCCATCCTACAATGAGCAGTTCTTC
TRBV5-1	TRBJ1-5	NA	NA	CASRPDGGANQPQHF	TGCGCCAGCCGGCCGGACGGCGGGGCCAATCAGCCCCAGCATTTT
TRBV29-1	TRBJ2-1	few	TRBD2	CSVEGLAGESSYNEQFF	TGCAGCGTTGAAGGGCTAGCGGGAGAGAGCTCCTACAATGAGCAGTTCTTC
TRBV7-3	TRBJ2-1	NA	TRBD2	CASSLMASGHNEQFF	TGTGCCAGCAGCTTAATGGCTAGCGGGCACAATGAGCAGTTCTTC
TRBV6-2/TRBV6-3	TRBJ2-5	few	TRBD2	CASRSWREGEETQYF	TGTGCCAGCAGGAGCTGGCGGGAGGGCGAAGAGACCCAGTACTTC
TRBV7-2	TRBJ2-5	many	NA	CASSLGVGVETQYF	TGTGCCAGCAGCTTAGGTGTTGGGGTAGAGACCCAGTACTTC
TRBV11-2	TRBJ1-4	NA	NA	CASSLTDATNEKLFF	TGTGCCAGCAGCTTGACAGATGCAACTAATGAAAAACTGTTTTTT
TRBV9	TRBJ1-4	NA	NA	CASSRSGGTEKLFF	TGTGCCAGCAGTCGATCGGGGGGGACCGAAAAACTGTTTTTT
TRBV24-1	TRBJ1-2	few	NA	CATRKTGDPSGYTF	TGTGCCACCAGAAAGACAGGTGATCCCTCCGGCTACACCTTC
TRBV15	TRBJ2-7	NA	NA	CATSSGPEYEQYF	TGTGCCACCAGCAGCGGTCCCGAGTACGAGCAGTACTTC
TRBV5-4	TRBJ2-1	few	TRBD2	CASSLVSGGTSYNEQFF	TGTGCCAGCAGCTTGGTGAGCGGGGGGACTTCCTACAATGAGCAGTTCTTC
TRBV6-6	TRBJ1-2	NA	TRBD1	CASSSTGTGLFDGYTF	TGTGCCAGCAGTTCAACCGGGACAGGGCTTTTCGATGGCTACACCTTC